There are many counts of the clone carrying this T cell receptor (beta chain). This sample also contains other DNA sequences that code for the same CDR3. Per the study methods: Counts of nucleated cells, estimated from reference gene primer amplification, were obtained. Produced via immunoSEQ multiplex PCR; TCRdb's table is partial and in-frame only. The V and J calls and clone size are taken from that table; D and trimming were inferred from the DNA. The data show approximately 60,000 clones, about 70% seen once. Trimming took off 4 bases at V and 8 bases at J, with 11 bases between the two ends. Germline V CDR1 and CDR2: LGHNA, YSLEER. There are 12 residues in the CDR3. The data are from a study of blood T cell repertoires in COVID-19. As for the study in general: Nucleic acid was either cDNA or gDNA, and it came from T cells, B-cell-depleted T cells, or PBMCs.

The chain is built from TRBV4-3 and TRBJ1-1; tentative D call: TRBD1 (6 bases). What was sequenced was peripheral blood. The source of this sequence is a human donor in a cohort sampled during active COVID-19. CDR3 nucleotides: TGCGCCAGCAGCCGAGTTCAGGGGGAAGCTTTCTTT. Translation gives CASSRVQGEAFF.